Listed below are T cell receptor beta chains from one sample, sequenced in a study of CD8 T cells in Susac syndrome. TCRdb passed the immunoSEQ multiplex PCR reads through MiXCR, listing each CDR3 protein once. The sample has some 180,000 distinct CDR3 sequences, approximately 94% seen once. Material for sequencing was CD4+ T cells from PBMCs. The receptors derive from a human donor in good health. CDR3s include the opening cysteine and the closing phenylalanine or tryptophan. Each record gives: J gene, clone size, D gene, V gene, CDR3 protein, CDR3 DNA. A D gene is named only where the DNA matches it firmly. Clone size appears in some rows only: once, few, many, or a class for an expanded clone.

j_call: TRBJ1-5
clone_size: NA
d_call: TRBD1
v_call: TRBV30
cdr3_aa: CAWRGQGGQPQHF
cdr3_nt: TGTGCCTGGAGAGGACAGGGAGGTCAGCCCCAGCATTTT

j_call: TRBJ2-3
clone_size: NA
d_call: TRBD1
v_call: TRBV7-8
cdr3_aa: CASSFHRGGDTQYF
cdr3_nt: TGTGCCAGCAGCTTTCACAGGGGTGGAGATACGCAGTATTTT

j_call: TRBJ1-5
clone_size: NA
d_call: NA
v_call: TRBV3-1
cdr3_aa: CASSQGAVNQPQHF
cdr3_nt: TGTGCCAGCAGCCAGGGAGCAGTCAATCAGCCCCAGCATTTT

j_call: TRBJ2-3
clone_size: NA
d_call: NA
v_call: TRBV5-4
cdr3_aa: CASRGAATQYF
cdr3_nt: TGTGCCAGCAGGGGAGCAGCTACGCAGTATTTT

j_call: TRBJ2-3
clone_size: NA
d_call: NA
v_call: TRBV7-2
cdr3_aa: CASSRLRSQYF
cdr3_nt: TGTGCCAGCAGCCGGCTGAGGTCGCAGTATTTT

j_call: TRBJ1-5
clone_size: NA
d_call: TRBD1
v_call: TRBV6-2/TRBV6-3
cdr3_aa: CASNSGTGEQPQHF
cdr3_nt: TGTGCCAGCAACTCCGGGACAGGGGAACAGCCCCAGCATTTT

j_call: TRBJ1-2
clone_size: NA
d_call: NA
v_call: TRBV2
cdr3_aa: CASSVDFSYGYTF
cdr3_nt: TGTGCCAGCAGTGTGGATTTCTCCTATGGCTACACCTTC

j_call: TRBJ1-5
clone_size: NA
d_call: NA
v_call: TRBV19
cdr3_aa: CASSVDRNQPQHF
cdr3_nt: TGTGCCAGTAGTGTGGACAGAAATCAGCCCCAGCATTTT

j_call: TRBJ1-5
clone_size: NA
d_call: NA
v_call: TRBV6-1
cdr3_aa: CASSAQGTNQPQHF
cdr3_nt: TGTGCCAGCAGCGCACAGGGAACCAATCAGCCCCAGCATTTT

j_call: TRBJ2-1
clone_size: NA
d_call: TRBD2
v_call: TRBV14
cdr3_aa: CASSPLLAGGLDEQFF
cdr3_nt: TGTGCCAGCAGCCCGCTACTAGCGGGGGGATTGGATGAGCAGTTCTTC

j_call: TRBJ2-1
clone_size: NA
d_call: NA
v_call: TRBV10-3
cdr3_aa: CAISESGGTYNEQFF
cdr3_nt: TGTGCCATCAGTGAGTCGGGAGGAACCTACAATGAGCAGTTCTTC

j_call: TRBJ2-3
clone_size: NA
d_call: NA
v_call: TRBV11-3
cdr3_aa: CATRFLKADTQYF
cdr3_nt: TGTGCCACCAGATTCTTGAAGGCAGATACGCAGTATTTT

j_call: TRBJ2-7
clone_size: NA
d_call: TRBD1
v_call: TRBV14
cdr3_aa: CASSQMDRGYEQYF
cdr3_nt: TGTGCCAGCAGCCAAATGGACAGGGGTTACGAGCAGTACTTC

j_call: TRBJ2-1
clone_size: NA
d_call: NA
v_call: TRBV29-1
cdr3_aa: CSVVGIAVGEQFF
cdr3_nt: TGCAGCGTTGTAGGGATTGCGGTTGGTGAGCAGTTCTTC

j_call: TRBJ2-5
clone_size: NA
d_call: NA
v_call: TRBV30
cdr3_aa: CAWTRRVQETQYF
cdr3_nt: TGTGCCTGGACAAGGCGGGTTCAAGAGACCCAGTACTTC

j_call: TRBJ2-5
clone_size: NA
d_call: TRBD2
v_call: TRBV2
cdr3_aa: CASSGGPAGVSETQYF
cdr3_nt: TGTGCCAGCAGTGGAGGCCCAGCGGGGGTATCGGAGACCCAGTACTTC

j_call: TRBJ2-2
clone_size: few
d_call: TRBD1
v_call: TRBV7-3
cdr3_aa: CASSAGQVTGELFF
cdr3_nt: TGTGCCAGCAGCGCGGGACAGGTCACCGGGGAGCTGTTTTTT

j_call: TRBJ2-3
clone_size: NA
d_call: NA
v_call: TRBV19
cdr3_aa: CASSSTLDTQYF
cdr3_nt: TGTGCCAGTAGTAGTACGCTGGATACGCAGTATTTT

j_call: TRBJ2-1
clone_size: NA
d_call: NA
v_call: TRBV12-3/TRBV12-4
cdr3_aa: CASRLADLFYNEQFF
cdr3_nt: TGTGCCAGCAGACTAGCCGATCTATTCTACAATGAGCAGTTCTTC

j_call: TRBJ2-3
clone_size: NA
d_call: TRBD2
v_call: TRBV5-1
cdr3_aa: CASSGLAGLLMDTQYF
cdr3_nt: TGCGCCAGCAGCGGACTAGCGGGGCTACTTATGGATACGCAGTATTTT

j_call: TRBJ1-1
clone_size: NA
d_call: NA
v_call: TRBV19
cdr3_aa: CASTGSRGSTSSTEAFF
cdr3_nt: TGTGCCAGTACCGGGAGTAGGGGCTCTACTTCGAGCACTGAAGCTTTCTTT

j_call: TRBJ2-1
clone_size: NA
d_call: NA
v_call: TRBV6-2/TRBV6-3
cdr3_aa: CASSFRGSGGNEQFF
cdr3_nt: TGTGCCAGCAGCTTCAGGGGGTCGGGGGGGAATGAGCAGTTCTTC

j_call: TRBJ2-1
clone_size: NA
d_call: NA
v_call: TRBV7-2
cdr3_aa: CASSLYGGPYNEQFF
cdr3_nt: TGTGCCAGCAGCTTATACGGCGGACCTTACAATGAGCAGTTCTTC

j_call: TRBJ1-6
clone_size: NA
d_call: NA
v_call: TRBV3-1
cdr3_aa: CASSQGGEVPGSSYNSPLHF
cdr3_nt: TGTGCCAGCAGCCAAGGGGGCGAAGTACCTGGGAGCTCCTATAATTCACCCCTCCACTTT

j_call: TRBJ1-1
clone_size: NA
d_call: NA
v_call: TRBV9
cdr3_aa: CASSAVSNTEAFF
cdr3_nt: TGTGCCAGCAGCGCAGTATCGAACACTGAAGCTTTCTTT

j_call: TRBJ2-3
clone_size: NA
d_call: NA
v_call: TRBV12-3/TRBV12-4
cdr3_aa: CASKRGVGITDTQYF
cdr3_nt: TGTGCCAGCAAGCGAGGTGTGGGGATCACAGATACGCAGTATTTT

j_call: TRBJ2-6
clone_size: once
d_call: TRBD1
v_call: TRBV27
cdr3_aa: CATKAGTGGSGANVLTF
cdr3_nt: TGTGCCACTAAGGCCGGGACAGGGGGATCGGGGGCCAACGTCCTGACTTTC

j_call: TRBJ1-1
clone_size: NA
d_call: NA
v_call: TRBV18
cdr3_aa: CASSWGHDTEAFF
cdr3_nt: TGTGCCAGCTCATGGGGACACGACACTGAAGCTTTCTTT

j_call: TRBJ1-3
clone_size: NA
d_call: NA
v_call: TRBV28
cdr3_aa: CASSSTATIYF
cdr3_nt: TGTGCCAGCTCATCCACGGCCACCATATATTTT

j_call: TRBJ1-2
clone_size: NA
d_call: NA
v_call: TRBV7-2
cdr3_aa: CASSLQDSHHYGYTF
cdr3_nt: TGTGCCAGCAGCTTACAGGACAGCCACCACTATGGCTACACCTTC

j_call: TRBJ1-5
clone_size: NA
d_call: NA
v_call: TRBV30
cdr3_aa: CAWSAAGHQPQHF
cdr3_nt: TGTGCCTGGAGTGCGGCAGGGCACCAGCCCCAGCATTTT

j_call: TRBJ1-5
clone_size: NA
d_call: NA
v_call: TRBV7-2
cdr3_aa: CASSLVSGGTNQPQHF
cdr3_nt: TGTGCCAGCAGCTTAGTTAGTGGAGGCACCAATCAGCCCCAGCATTTT

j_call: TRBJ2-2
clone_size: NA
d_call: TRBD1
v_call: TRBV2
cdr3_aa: CASSERTGNTGELFF
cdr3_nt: TGTGCCAGCAGTGAACGGACAGGGAACACCGGGGAGCTGTTTTTT

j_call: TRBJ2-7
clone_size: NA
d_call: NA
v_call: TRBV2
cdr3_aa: CASGYEQYF
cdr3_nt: TGTGCCAGCGGGTACGAGCAGTACTTC

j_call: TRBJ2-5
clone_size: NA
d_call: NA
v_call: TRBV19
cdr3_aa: CASKGSGETQYF
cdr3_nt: TGTGCCAGTAAGGGGTCGGGAGAGACCCAGTACTTC

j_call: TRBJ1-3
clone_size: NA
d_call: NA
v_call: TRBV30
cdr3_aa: CAWSVRTGQGNTIYF
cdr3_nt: TGTGCCTGGAGTGTAAGAACAGGGCAAGGAAACACCATATATTTT

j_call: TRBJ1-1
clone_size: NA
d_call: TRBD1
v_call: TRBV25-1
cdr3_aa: CASSEPTGGATEAFF
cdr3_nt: TGTGCCAGCAGTGAACCAACAGGGGGGGCCACTGAAGCTTTCTTT

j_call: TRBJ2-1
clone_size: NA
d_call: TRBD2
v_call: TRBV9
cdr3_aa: CASSASGYEQFF
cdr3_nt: TGTGCCAGCAGCGCTAGCGGTTATGAGCAGTTCTTC

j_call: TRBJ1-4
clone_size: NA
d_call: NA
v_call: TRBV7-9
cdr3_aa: CASSRGVEKLFF
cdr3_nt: TGTGCCAGCAGTCGGGGTGTTGAAAAACTGTTTTTT

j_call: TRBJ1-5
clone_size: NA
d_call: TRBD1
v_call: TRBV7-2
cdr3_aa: CASSVKGGASQPQHF
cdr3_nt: TGTGCCAGCAGCGTTAAAGGGGGCGCGAGTCAGCCCCAGCATTTT

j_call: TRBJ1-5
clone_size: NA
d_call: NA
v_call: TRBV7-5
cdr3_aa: CISVPEEAGICNQPQHF
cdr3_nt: NA

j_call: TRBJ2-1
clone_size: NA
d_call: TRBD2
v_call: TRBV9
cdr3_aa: CASSVGGTSGIGGSYNEQFF
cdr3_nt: TGTGCCAGCAGCGTAGGAGGGACTAGCGGGATTGGGGGCTCCTACAATGAGCAGTTCTTC

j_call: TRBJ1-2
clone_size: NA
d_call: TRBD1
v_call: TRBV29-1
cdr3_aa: CSVGGQGNYGYTF
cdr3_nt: TGCAGCGTTGGGGGACAGGGAAACTATGGCTACACCTTC

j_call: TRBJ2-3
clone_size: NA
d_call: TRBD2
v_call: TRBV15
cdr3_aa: CATSRGDRLALRDTQYF
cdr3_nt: TGTGCCACCAGCAGAGGAGACAGACTAGCCCTCCGGGATACGCAGTATTTT

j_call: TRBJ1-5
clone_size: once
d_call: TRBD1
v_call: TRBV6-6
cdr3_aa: CASRGGGQGRNQPQHF
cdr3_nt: TGTGCCAGCAGAGGTGGGGGACAGGGAAGAAATCAGCCCCAGCATTTT

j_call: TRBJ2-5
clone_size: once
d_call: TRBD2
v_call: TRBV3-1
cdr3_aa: CASLAGGQETQYF
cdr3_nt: TGTGCCAGCCTAGCGGGGGGTCAAGAGACCCAGTACTTC

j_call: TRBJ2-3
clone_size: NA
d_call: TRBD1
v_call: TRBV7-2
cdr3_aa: CASSARDRGAGGDTQYF
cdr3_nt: TGTGCCAGCAGCGCCCGGGACAGGGGGGCCGGTGGGGATACGCAGTATTTT

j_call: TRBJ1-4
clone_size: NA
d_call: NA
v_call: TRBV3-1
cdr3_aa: CASRASGTEKLFF
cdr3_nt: TGTGCCAGCAGAGCGTCCGGGACCGAAAAACTGTTTTTT

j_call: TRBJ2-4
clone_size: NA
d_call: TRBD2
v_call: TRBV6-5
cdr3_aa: CASSSSYLAGGGKNIQYF
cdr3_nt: TGTGCCAGCAGTTCTTCCTATCTAGCGGGGGGGGGAAAAAACATTCAGTACTTC

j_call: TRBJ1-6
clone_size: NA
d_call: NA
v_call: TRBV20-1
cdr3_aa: CSAPATDFSPLHF
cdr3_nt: TGCAGTGCTCCGGCGACCGACTTTTCACCCCTCCACTTT

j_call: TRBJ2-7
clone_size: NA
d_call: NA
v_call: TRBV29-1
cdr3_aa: CSVEDRANYEQYF
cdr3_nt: TGCAGCGTTGAAGACAGGGCCAACTACGAGCAGTACTTC